The present TCR beta chain was sequenced within a study of cytomegalovirus exposure and HLA in healthy donors. PCR was performed using 60 Vbeta and 13 Jbeta primers. Only in-frame clones appear in the TCRdb table, and some are missing; sequencing was by immunoSEQ multiplex PCR. The sample has 170,000 or so clones; about 85% are singletons. The donors, nominally healthy at sampling, likely had unrecorded immune exposures. The CDR3 is made up of 13 amino acids. Germline CDR1 SGHNT, CDR2 YENEEA. V dropped 5 bases and J dropped 4 bases, with 9 bases sitting between them. The chain recombines TRBV11-3 with TRBJ2-1; a weak D match, TRBD1 (5 bases). Sequenced sample: PBMCs. The clonotype originates from a male donor in good health and CMV-seropositive. The DNA of the CDR3 is TGTGCCAGCAGCGCCGGACAATACAATGAGCAGTTCTTC. Amino acids: CASSAGQYNEQFF.